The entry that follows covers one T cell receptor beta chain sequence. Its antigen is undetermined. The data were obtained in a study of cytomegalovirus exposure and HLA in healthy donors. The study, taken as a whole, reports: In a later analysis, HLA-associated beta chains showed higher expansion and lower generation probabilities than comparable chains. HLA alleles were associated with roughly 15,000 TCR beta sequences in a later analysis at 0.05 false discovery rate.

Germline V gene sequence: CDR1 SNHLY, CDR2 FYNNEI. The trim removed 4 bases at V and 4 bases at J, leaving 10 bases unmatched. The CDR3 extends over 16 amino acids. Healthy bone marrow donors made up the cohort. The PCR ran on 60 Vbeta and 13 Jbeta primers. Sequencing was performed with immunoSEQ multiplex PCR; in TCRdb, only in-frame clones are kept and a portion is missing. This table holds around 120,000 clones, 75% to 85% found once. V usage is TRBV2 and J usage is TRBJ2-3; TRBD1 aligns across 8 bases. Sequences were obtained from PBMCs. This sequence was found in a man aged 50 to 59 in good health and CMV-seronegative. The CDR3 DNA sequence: TGTGCCAGCAGTGGCGGTCAGGGGGCTTTCTCAGATACGCAGTATTTT. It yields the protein CASSGGQGAFSDTQYF.